This entry describes one T cell receptor beta chain. This specimen belongs to a study of response to subunit inactivated influenza vaccine. TCRdb used MiXCR to reprocess the RT-PCR reads, holding one entry per CDR3 protein. Counted here are about 540,000 distinct CDR3 sequences, under 25% occurring once; the ten biggest clones make up 2.8%. With 0 bases removed from V and 5 bases from J, the gap between germline ends came to 10 bases. From germline, CDR1 is LGHDT and CDR2 YNNKEL (reference sequence). The CDR3 contains 15 residues. The sample also formed part of further work on T cells expressing NK-cell markers. From that study: The authors made TCR beta cDNA libraries by 5'RACE template switching. This switching added a universal primer site and UMIs. Each TCR beta repertoire originated in sorted T cells that were CD3+CD56+NKG2C+, CD3+CD56+NKG2C- or CD3+CD56-NKG2C+. Within the sequenced cohort of eight donors, seven exhibited HCMV seropositivity and one was seronegative. Sorting of alpha-beta TCR T cells alone was achieved in several experiments with an anti-gamma-delta TCR antibody. Clarity on HCMV specificity was lacking for the expanded NKG2C+ T cell clones.

This sequence originates from a man aged 45-65 years who received an inactivated influenza vaccine. The V gene is TRBV3-1, the J gene TRBJ2-2; D is ambiguous. This specimen was CD4+ T cells sorted from PBMCs, taken 11 to 12 days after vaccination. DNA of the CDR3: TGTGCCAGCAGCCAAGACGTGATTGGGACCGGGGAGCTGTTTTTT. The encoded protein is CASSQDVIGTGELFF.